The clone carrying this TCR beta chain occurred a few times. Its matching antigen is unknown. This sample was included in a study of regulatory T cells in long-lasting Graves disease. Study-level points and caveats: Lower TCR diversity was seen in persistent Graves' patients than in newly diagnosed ones.

CDR3 length: 16 residues. The germline V gene has CDR1 SGHDN and CDR2 FVKESK. V lost 1 base and J 4 bases, leaving 16 bases between the germline ends. Time point defined: persistent/refractory GD, antithyroid drugs over 5 years with positive TRAb. The TCR library was prepared using RNA isolated from PBMCs. The TCR beta library used iRepertoire HTBI primers with Arm-PCR amplification of CDR3. TCRdb itself ran the multiplex PCR reads through MiXCR, one entry per CDR3 protein. The sample contains about 450,000 distinct CDR3 sequences, around 22% of which appear only once. This chain uses TRBV14 with TRBJ1-1; D gene unclear. Source: peripheral blood mononuclear cells (PBMCs), taken when the disease was refractory, from a patient treated with antithyroid drugs. This sequence was found in a female donor with Graves disease. The CDR3 here is CASSQGSAGRGTEAFF. The CDR3 DNA reads TGTGCCAGCAGCCAAGGATCGGCCGGGAGAGGCACTGAAGCTTTCTTT.